These 9 T cell receptor beta chains were sequenced from one sample in a study of T cell repertoires in cytomegalovirus infection. TCRdb recomputed calls from the reads with MiXCR, one row per CDR3 protein. The table records approximately 990,000 distinct CDR3 sequences, roughly 31% of them present only once. The antigens of these receptors remain unknown. This specimen was cultured CD8+ T cells from PBMCs, taken from culture after CMV antigen stimulation. These TCRs come from a human donor in good health (CMV status not recorded). Some clones in this sample may be carry-over from other donors' samples.

V is TRBV6-4 and J is TRBJ1-5; D not certain. CDR3 length: 12 amino acids. V lost 0 bases and J lost 9, with 6 bases in between. Germline values: CDR1 MRHNA, CDR2 SNTAGT. CDR3 amino acids: CASSDSSSPQHF. In nucleotides, the CDR3 is TGTGCCAGCAGTGACTCGAGCTCGCCCCAGCATTTT.

The V call is TRBV23-1, the J call TRBJ2-4, with TRBD2 as a possible D gene (5 bases). TRBV23-1 qualifies as an ORF whose function is uncertain. V was pared by 3 bases and J by 3 bases, with 9 bases between. The CDR3 consists of 14 residues. The CDR3 protein is CASSQAGDKNIQYF. The CDR3 DNA follows: TGCGCCAGCAGTCAGGCGGGTGACAAAAACATTCAGTACTTC.

This clonotype was recorded a few times. This chain uses TRBV7-9 with TRBJ2-7; weak D call: TRBD1 (6 bases). The CDR3 is 11 residues long. The germline gives CDR1 SEHNR, CDR2 FQNEAQ (reference sequence). Here the CDR3 reads CASSLGRGTSV. The CDR3 nucleotides are TGTGCCAGCAGCTTAGGCAGGGGAACCTCCGTC.

This clonotype was observed a few times. The rearrangement links TRBV6-1 to TRBJ1-2, with a tentative D call TRBD1 (5 bases). This CDR3 spans 16 amino acids. V gave up 4 bases and J gave up 4 bases, with 19 bases separating them. Germline CDR1 reads MNHNS; CDR2 reads SASEGT. CDR3 coding DNA: TGTGCCAGCAGTGGGGTCCAGGGACCAGAGGGCTATGGCTACACCTTC. This translates into CASSGVQGPEGYGYTF.

Points on this clonotype: This clone may be a read error of a much larger clone one base away. The chain employs TRBV27 and TRBJ1-2; tentatively, D is TRBD1 (5 bases). The V end lost 3 bases, the J end lost 6 bases, and 11 bases lay between the germline ends. CDR3 length: 13 amino acids. CDR1 and CDR2 (germline): MNHEY, SMNVEV (reference sequence). The CDR3 DNA reads as TGTGCCAGCAGTTTCCAGGGAGGGGATGGCTACACCTTC. This gives the protein CASSFQGGDGYTF.

The sample holds a few counts of this clonotype. This chain joins TRBV7-6 and TRBJ1-2; 7 bases align to TRBD1. CDR1 is SGHVS and CDR2 is FNYEAQ in the germline V gene. The CDR3 sequence is 14 residues long. The trim removed 5 bases at V and 6 bases at J, leaving 9 bases unmatched. The CDR3 sequence is CASSKTGPLDGYTF. The CDR3 DNA is TGTGCCAGCAGCAAGACAGGGCCCCTCGATGGCTACACCTTC.

V gene TRBV29-1 combines with J gene TRBJ2-7; the D gene is possibly TRBD1 (5 bases). The CDR3 has 15 residues. Germline V gives CDR1 SQVTM, CDR2 ANQGSEA. The germline V and J ends were trimmed by 0 bases and 1 base, with 13 bases remaining between them. CDR3: CSVEEVDKDSYEQYF. DNA of the CDR3: TGCAGCGTTGAAGAGGTGGACAAGGATTCCTACGAGCAGTACTTC.

To note about this clonotype: A much more abundant neighbour one base away suggests this may be a read error. The CDR3 does not close with the conserved phenylalanine or tryptophan, likely indicating a read error. The gene calls are TRBV7-6 and TRBJ2-1; D is uncertain. This CDR3 comprises 13 residues. CDR1 and CDR2 from the germline V gene are SGHVS and FNYEAQ. Trimming removed 4 bases at V and 8 bases at J, with 12 bases between. The CDR3 region has the DNA TGTGCCAGCAGCTCACGTGGAGTGGATGAGCAGTTCTTA. As protein: CASSSRGVDEQFL.

This CDR3 is CASSRQGSGELFF. The CDR3 DNA sequence: TGTGCCAGTAGCCGTCAGGGGTCCGGGGAGCTGTTTTTT. This chain joins TRBV19 and TRBJ2-2; perhaps TRBD1 as D (6 bases). V was cut by 6 bases and J by 6 bases, with 11 bases left in between. Germline V gene sequence: CDR1 LNHDA, CDR2 SQIVND (reference sequence). The CDR3 is 13 residues long.